These 20 T cell receptor beta chains came from one sample sequenced in a study of cytomegalovirus exposure and HLA in healthy donors. In the PCR, 60 Vbeta and 13 Jbeta primers were used. Assay: immunoSEQ multiplex PCR; the TCRdb copy retains only in-frame clones and omits some. The sample consists of 150,000 to 200,000 clones, 75% to 90% of them appearing once. The sample was PBMCs. The source is a boy younger than 18 in good health and CMV-seronegative.

This chain uses TRBV30 with TRBJ2-3, with D uncertain. Per germline, CDR1 GTSNPN and CDR2 SVGIG (reference sequence). This CDR3 has 13 amino acids. Trimming cost V 2 bases and J 2 bases, with 8 bases left between them. CDR3 DNA sequence: TGTGCCTGGAGTCGTCAGAACACAGATACGCAGTATTTT. It codes for CAWSRQNTDTQYF. The variable domain in full, completed from reference TRBV30 and TRBJ2-3, reads SQTIHQWPATLVQPVGSPLSLECTVEGTSNPNLYWYRQAAGRGLQLLFYSVGIGQISSEVPQNLSASRPQDRQFILSSKKLLLSDSGFYLCAWSRQNTDTQYFGPGTRLTVL.

This clone was observed once. The rearrangement joins TRBV10-3 to TRBJ2-3, with D unclear. The CDR3 spans 12 residues. V gave up 4 bases and J gave up 4 bases, with 6 bases separating them. CDR1 and CDR2 (germline): ENHRY, SYGVKD. The CDR3 coding sequence is TGTGCCATCAGTGGCCAGTCAGATACGCAGTATTTT. This sequence encodes CAISGQSDTQYF.

The chain couples TRBV6-5 to TRBJ2-1, with 7 positions matching TRBD1. This CDR3 is 15 amino acids long. The germline V gene encodes CDR1 MNHEY and CDR2 SVGAGI. CDR3 sequence reads: CVTHRDRVAYNEQFF. CDR3 nucleotide sequence: TGTGTCACCCACCGAGACAGGGTGGCCTACAATGAGCAGTTCTTC.

V gene TRBV25-1 combines with J gene TRBJ1-2; TRBD1 aligns across 9 bases. The CDR3 consists of 14 residues. The germline gives CDR1 MGHDK, CDR2 SYGVNS. V shed 6 bases, J shed 4 bases, and the junction held 6 bases outside the gene matches. The CDR3 region has the DNA TGTGCCAGCAGAAGACAGGGGGTCGGCTATGGCTACACCTTC. This encodes CASRRQGVGYGYTF.

The chain combines TRBV5-1 with TRBJ2-2; D is possibly TRBD2 (5 bases). V was pared by 0 bases and J by 6 bases, with 12 bases between. The CDR3 is made up of 15 amino acids. Germline lookup yields CDR1 SGHRS and CDR2 YFSETQ. This CDR3 reads CASSLASGRAGELFF. The CDR3 DNA reads as TGCGCCAGCAGCTTGGCGTCGGGAAGAGCCGGGGAGCTGTTTTTT.

This sequence joins TRBV14 and TRBJ1-1; maybe TRBD1 (5 bases). V dropped 2 bases and J dropped 9 bases, with 19 bases sitting between them. The CDR3 extends over 15 amino acids. The germline V gene encodes CDR1 SGHDN and CDR2 FVKESK. CDR3 in DNA: TGTGCCAGCAGCCAATCCGGCCAGGGCCGCTTAAAAGCTTTCTTT. This gives the protein CASSQSGQGRLKAFF.

This clone was seen only once. The V gene is TRBV11-3, the J gene TRBJ1-1; 8 bases are a match to TRBD1. The CDR3 runs 15 residues. The V and J ends lost 4 bases and 0 bases, in that order; junction bases with no gene match: 4. Germline-derived CDR1 and CDR2 are SGHNT and YENEEA. For the CDR3, the DNA is TGTGCCAGCAGCTCCGCGGACAGGGTGAACACTGAAGCTTTCTTT. It codes for CASSSADRVNTEAFF.

In DNA form, the CDR3 reads TGTGCCAGCAGCCCTCGGACTAGCGCCAAGACCTACGAGCAGTACTTC. Its protein product is CASSPRTSAKTYEQYF. This sequence joins TRBV11-3 and TRBJ2-7; 9 bases fit TRBD2. The J segment lost 2 bases and the V segment lost 5 bases, leaving 10 bases of the junction unmatched. CDR3 length: 16 residues. Per the germline V gene, CDR1 is SGHNT and CDR2 is YENEEA. Combining the CDR3 with reference TRBV11-3 and TRBJ2-7 gives the whole variable domain EAGVVQSPRYKIIEKKQPVAFWCNPISGHNTLYWYLQNLGQGPELLIRYENEEAVDDSQLPKDRFSAERLKGVDSTLKIQPAELGDSAVYLCASSPRTSAKTYEQYFGPGTRLTVT.

The chain has TRBV11-3 and TRBJ2-3; D unclear. CDR1 is SGHNT and CDR2 is YENEEA in the germline V gene. This CDR3 spans 14 amino acids. V lost 2 bases and J lost 4, with 10 bases in between. The CDR3 region is CASSLNLPADTQYF. In nucleotides, the CDR3 is TGTGCCAGCAGCTTAAATCTACCGGCAGATACGCAGTATTTT.

The chain recombines TRBV5-8 with TRBJ2-3; 14 nucleotides match TRBD2. The CDR3 consists of 18 residues. V trimming: 0 bases; J trimming: 0 bases; junction bases outside the gene matches: 3. Germline V gene sequence: CDR1 SGHTS, CDR2 YDEGEE. As DNA, the CDR3 is TGTGCCAGCAGCTTGGGGACTAGCGGGGGGACTAGCACAGATACGCAGTATTTT. It specifies CASSLGTSGGTSTDTQYF. The full variable domain, rest sourced from reference TRBV5-8 and TRBJ2-3, is EAGVTQSPTHLIKTRGQQATLRCSPISGHTSVYWYQQALGLGLQFLLWYDEGEERNRGNFPPRFSGRQFPNYSSELNVNALELEDSALYLCASSLGTSGGTSTDTQYFGPGTRLTVL.

The CDR3 DNA reads TGCGCCAGCAGCCAAGATTTAGCCGTCGACTATGGCTACACCTTC. It is translated as CASSQDLAVDYGYTF. The chain employs TRBV4-1 and TRBJ1-2; D is uncertain. The CDR3 is 15 residues long. Germline V gene sequence: CDR1 MGHRA, CDR2 YSYEKL. Trimming left V 0 bases short and J 3 bases short, with 11 bases between.

The CDR3 DNA reads TGTGCCAGCAGCTACGGGACAACGAGCACTGAAGCTTTCTTT. Its protein product is CASSYGTTSTEAFF. J is TRBJ1-1 and V is TRBV6-6; D might be TRBD1 (6 bases). This CDR3 region has 14 residues. Per germline, CDR1 MNHNY and CDR2 SVGAGI (reference sequence). With 6 bases removed from V and 4 bases from J, the gap between germline ends came to 15 bases.

The rearrangement joins TRBV5-1 to TRBJ2-7, with a possible D match to TRBD2 (6 bases). The CDR3 runs to 13 residues. CDR1 is SGHRS, CDR2 YFSETQ, per germline. Trimming stripped 6 bases from V and 1 base from J, with 11 bases between. This CDR3 reads CASTTGGSYEQYF. CDR3 sequence (DNA): TGCGCCAGCACAACCGGAGGGTCCTACGAGCAGTACTTC. Looking up the rest from reference TRBV5-1 and TRBJ2-7 gives the full variable domain: KAGVTQTPRYLIKTRGQQVTLSCSPISGHRSVSWYQQTPGQGLQFLFEYFSETQRNKGNFPGRFSGRQFSNSRSEMNVSTLELGDSALYLCASTTGGSYEQYFGPGTRLTVT.

The V call is TRBV2, the J call TRBJ2-2, with a possible D match to TRBD2 (7 bases). The CDR3 is 15 amino acids. The V end lost 3 bases, the J end lost 6 bases, and 14 bases lay between the germline ends. The V gene's germline CDR1 is SNHLY and CDR2 FYNNEI. CDR3 bases: TGTGCCAGCAGTGACCGGCAGGGGAGGGCCGGGGAGCTGTTTTTT. Its protein product is CASSDRQGRAGELFF.

CDR3 sequence: CASSQLVRAGGLGDTQYF. Written as DNA, the CDR3 is TGTGCCAGCAGCCAACTTGTACGGGCGGGAGGCCTTGGCGATACGCAGTATTTT. The chain couples TRBV4-2 to TRBJ2-3; TRBD2 matches 8 bases. V shed 2 bases and J 6 bases; nucleotides not matched to a gene: 16. From germline, CDR1 is LGHNA and CDR2 YNFKEQ. The CDR3 sequence is 18 residues long.

The gene calls are TRBV6-6 and TRBJ2-5; TRBD2 matches at 12 bases. Germline values: CDR1 MNHNY, CDR2 SVGAGI (reference sequence). Trimming cost V 6 bases and J 4 bases; bases outside gene matches: 6. This CDR3 is built from 15 residues. The CDR3 here is CASSPPGLAGETQYF. Written as DNA, the CDR3 is TGTGCCAGCAGCCCCCCGGGACTAGCGGGAGAGACCCAGTACTTC.

In the case of this clone: This CDR3 is also generated by other DNA sequences in the sample. V is TRBV4-2 and J is TRBJ1-2; D uncertain. The V end was cut by 1 base, the J end by 6 bases, with 21 bases between. From germline, CDR1 is LGHNA and CDR2 YNFKEQ. The CDR3 loop spans 17 amino acids. CDR3 coding DNA: TGTGCCAGCAGCCAAGCCAACACGGGGTTTGGTGGAGATGGCTACACCTTC. This translates into CASSQANTGFGGDGYTF.

CDR3 coding DNA: TGTGCCAGCAGTGATCTGGACAGGGGAGGTGGAAACACCATATATTTT. It encodes CASSDLDRGGGNTIYF. The genes are TRBV25-1 and TRBJ1-3, with TRBD1 matching over 9 bases. After removal of 3 bases from V and 3 bases from J, the junction contained 6 bases not matched to a gene. This CDR3 spans 16 amino acids. From germline, CDR1 is MGHDK and CDR2 SYGVNS.

Only a few counts were recorded for this clone. The chain carries TRBV5-6 and TRBJ1-2; D uncertain. V shed 5 bases and J shed 10 bases, with 18 bases lying between them. The CDR3 sequence is 13 residues long. Per germline, CDR1 SGHDT and CDR2 YYEEEE. CDR3 DNA sequence: TGTGCCAGCAGACTCGGTCGGCGGGAGGACTACACCTTC. Translation: CASRLGRREDYTF.

The genes are TRBV19 and TRBJ1-5; the match to TRBD1 covers 7 bases. Germline values: CDR1 LNHDA, CDR2 SQIVND (reference sequence). The J segment lost 2 bases and the V segment lost 6 bases, leaving 10 bases of the junction unmatched. The CDR3 covers 16 residues. In DNA, the CDR3 is TGTGCCAGTAGCGTCCGGGACAGCTCGGGCAATCAGCCCCAGCATTTT. Translating gives CASSVRDSSGNQPQHF.